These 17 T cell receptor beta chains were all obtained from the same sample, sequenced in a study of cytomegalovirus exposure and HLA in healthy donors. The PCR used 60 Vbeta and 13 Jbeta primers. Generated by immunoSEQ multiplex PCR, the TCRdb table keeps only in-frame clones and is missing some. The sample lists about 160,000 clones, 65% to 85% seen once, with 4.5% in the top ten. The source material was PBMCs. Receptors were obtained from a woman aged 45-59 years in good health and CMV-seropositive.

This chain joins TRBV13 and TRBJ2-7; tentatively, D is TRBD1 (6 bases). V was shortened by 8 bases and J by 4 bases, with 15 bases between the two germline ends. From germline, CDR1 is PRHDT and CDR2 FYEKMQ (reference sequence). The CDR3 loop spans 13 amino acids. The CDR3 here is CASQDRTEYEQYF. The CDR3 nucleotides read TGTGCCAGCCAAGACAGGACGGAGTACGAGCAGTACTTC.

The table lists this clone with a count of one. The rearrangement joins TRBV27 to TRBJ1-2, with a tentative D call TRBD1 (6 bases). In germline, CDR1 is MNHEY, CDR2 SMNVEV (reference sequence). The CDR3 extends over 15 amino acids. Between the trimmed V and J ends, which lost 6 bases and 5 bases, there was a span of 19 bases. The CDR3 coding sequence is TGTGCCAGCAGCGAATTCAGGGGATCGACATATGGCTACACCTTC. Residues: CASSEFRGSTYGYTF.

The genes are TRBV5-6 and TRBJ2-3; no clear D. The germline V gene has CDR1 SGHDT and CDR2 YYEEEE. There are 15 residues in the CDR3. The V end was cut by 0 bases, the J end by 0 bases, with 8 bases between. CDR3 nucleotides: TGTGCCAGCAGCTTGGACCTGACAAGCACAGATACGCAGTATTTT. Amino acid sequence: CASSLDLTSTDTQYF.

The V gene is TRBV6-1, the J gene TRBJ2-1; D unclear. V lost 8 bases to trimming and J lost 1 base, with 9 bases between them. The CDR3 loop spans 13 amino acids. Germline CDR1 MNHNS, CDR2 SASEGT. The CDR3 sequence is CASLSESYNEQFF. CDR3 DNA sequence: TGTGCCAGCCTTTCCGAGTCCTACAATGAGCAGTTCTTC.

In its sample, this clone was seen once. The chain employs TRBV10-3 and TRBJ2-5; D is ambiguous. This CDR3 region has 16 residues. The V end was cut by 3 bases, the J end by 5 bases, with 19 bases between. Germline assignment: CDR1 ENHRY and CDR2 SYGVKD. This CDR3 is CAISDLYPVSGETQYF. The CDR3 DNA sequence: TGTGCCATCAGTGATCTCTACCCCGTCTCCGGGGAGACCCAGTACTTC.

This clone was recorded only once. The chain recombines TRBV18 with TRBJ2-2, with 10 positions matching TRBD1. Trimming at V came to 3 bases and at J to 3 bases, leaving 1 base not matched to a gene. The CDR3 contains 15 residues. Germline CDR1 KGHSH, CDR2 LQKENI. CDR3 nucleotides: TGTGCCAGCTCACCCGGACAGGGGGACACCGGGGAGCTGTTTTTT. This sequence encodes CASSPGQGDTGELFF.

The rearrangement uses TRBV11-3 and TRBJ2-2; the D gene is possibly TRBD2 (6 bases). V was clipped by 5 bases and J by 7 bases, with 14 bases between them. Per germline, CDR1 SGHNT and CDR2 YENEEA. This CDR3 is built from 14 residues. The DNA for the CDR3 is TGTGCCAGCAGCCGCTTTTCGGAGGGCGGGGAGCTGTTTTTT. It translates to CASSRFSEGGELFF.

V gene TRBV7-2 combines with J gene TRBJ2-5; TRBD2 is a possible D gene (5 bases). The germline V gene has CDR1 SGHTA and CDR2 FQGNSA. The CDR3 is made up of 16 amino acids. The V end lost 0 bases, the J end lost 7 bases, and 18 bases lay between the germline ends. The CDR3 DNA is TGTGCCAGCAGCTTAGCGCTAAATAGCGCGGGTGGGACCCAGTACTTC. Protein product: CASSLALNSAGGTQYF.

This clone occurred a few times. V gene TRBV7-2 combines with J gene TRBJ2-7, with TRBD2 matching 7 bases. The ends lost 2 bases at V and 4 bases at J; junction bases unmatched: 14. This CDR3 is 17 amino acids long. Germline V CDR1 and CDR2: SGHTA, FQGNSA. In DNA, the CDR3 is TGTGCCAGCAGCTTAACTCGCGGGAGCCCCTACCCTTACGAGCAGTACTTC. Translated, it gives CASSLTRGSPYPYEQYF.

The CDR3 reads CASSKDSAGDEAPVNTEAFF. The CDR3 coding sequence is TGTGCCAGCAGCAAAGATTCAGCAGGGGATGAAGCGCCCGTGAACACTGAAGCTTTCTTT. The gene calls are TRBV21-1 and TRBJ1-1; the table's D gene call, TRBD1, was not cross checked with the DNA. TRBV21-1 is deemed a pseudogene. The CDR3 is 20 amino acids.

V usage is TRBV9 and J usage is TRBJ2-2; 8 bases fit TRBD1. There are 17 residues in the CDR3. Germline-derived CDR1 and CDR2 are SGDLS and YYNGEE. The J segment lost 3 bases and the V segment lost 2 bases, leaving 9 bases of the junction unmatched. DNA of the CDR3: TGTGCCAGCAGCGTGGCCCTACTGGACAGGGACACCGGGGAGCTGTTTTTT. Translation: CASSVALLDRDTGELFF.

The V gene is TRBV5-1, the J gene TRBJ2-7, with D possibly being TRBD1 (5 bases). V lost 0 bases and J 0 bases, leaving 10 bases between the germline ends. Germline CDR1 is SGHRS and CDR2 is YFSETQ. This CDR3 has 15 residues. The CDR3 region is CASSLEQGYSYEQYF. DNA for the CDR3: TGCGCCAGCAGCTTGGAGCAGGGTTACTCCTACGAGCAGTACTTC.

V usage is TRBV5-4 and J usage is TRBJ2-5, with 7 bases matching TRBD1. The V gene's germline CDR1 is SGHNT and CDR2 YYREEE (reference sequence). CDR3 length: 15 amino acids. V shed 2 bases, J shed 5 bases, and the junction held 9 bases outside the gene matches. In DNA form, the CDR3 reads TGTGCCAGCAGCTTTGGGACAGCCATACACGAGACCCAGTACTTC. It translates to CASSFGTAIHETQYF.

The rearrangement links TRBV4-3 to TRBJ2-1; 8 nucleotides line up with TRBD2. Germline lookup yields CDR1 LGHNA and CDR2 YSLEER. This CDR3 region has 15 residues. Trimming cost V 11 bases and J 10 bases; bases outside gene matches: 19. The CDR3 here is CAQPITLAGKEEQFF. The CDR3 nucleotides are TGCGCCCAGCCCATCACCTTAGCGGGAAAGGAAGAGCAGTTCTTC.

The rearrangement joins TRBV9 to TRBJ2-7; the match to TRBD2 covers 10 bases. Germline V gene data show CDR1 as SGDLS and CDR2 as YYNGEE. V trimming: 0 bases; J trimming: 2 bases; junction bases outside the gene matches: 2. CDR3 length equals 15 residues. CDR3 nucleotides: TGTGCCAGCAGCGTAGGTAGCGGGGGGACCTACGAGCAGTACTTC. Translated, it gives CASSVGSGGTYEQYF.

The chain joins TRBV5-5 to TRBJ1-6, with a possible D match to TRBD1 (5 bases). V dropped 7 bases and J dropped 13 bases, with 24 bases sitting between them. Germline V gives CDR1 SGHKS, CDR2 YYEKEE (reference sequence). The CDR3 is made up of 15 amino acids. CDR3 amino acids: CASDLGPGAPGPLHF. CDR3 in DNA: TGTGCCAGCGATTTAGGGCCAGGAGCCCCAGGGCCCCTCCACTTT.

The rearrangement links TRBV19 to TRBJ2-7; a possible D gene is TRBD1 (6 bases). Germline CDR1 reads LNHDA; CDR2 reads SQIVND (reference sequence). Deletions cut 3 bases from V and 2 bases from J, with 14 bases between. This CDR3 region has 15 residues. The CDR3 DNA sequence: TGTGCCAGTAGTATCGACAGGACTGTTCCCTACGAGCAGTACTTC. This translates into CASSIDRTVPYEQYF.